Detailed here is one T cell receptor beta chain. Its specificity is not known. The table came from immunoSEQ multiplex PCR; TCRdb's copy has only in-frame clones and leaves some out. Of 9,900 or so clones in the sample, around 85% were seen once. The data derive from a study of follicular helper T cells after annual influenza vaccination. Study context: Across the 2013-2014, 2014-2015 and 2015-2016 vaccination seasons, some subjects were resampled.

Findings and caveats of the study: Successive annual vaccinations recalled a recurrent oligoclonal ICOS+CD38+ cTfh response with influenza-specific clonotypes.

This specimen consisted of CXCR5- memory CD4+ T cells sorted from blood, obtained 6 weeks after influenza vaccination. This receptor was identified in an adult who received the influenza vaccine.

CDR3 nucleotide sequence: TGCGCCAGCAGTGACAGGGGAGCAACTAATGAAAAACTGTTTTTT. Encoded protein: CASSDRGATNEKLFF. V gene TRBV23-1 combines with J gene TRBJ1-4, with TRBD1 identical over 8 bases. TRBV23-1 is recorded as an ORF, its role being uncertain. This CDR3 region has 15 residues. Germline trimming cut 5 bases from V and 0 bases from J; bases unmatched to any gene: 2.